The source of this T cell receptor (beta chain) is a study of identical twins. TCRdb fed the 5' RACE reads into MiXCR, producing one record per CDR3 protein. The table shows around 530,000 distinct CDR3 sequences, with approximately 16% occurring only once. This clonotype appeared a few times. Antigen: not known. General observations from the study: Cross-sectional statistics underpinned the conclusions; the same donors were not followed. Abundant cord blood beta clonotypes carried fewer insertions; memory repertoires showed none. Analyses based on zero insertions could be partly confounded by invariant MAIT and iNKT cells.

Deletions cut 5 bases from V and 4 bases from J, with 13 bases between. This CDR3 comprises 14 residues. Germline CDR1 is LGHDT and CDR2 is YNNKEL (reference sequence). These data also formed part of another study, on yellow fever vaccine responses in identical twins.

The TCR originated in a woman younger than 35 in good health. This chain uses TRBV3-1 with TRBJ2-3, with a tentative D call TRBD1 (5 bases). Material for sequencing was CD4+ T cells sorted from blood. Here the CDR3 reads CASSSAGAADTQYF. CDR3 sequence (DNA): TGTGCCAGCAGCTCCGCTGGGGCGGCAGATACGCAGTATTTT.